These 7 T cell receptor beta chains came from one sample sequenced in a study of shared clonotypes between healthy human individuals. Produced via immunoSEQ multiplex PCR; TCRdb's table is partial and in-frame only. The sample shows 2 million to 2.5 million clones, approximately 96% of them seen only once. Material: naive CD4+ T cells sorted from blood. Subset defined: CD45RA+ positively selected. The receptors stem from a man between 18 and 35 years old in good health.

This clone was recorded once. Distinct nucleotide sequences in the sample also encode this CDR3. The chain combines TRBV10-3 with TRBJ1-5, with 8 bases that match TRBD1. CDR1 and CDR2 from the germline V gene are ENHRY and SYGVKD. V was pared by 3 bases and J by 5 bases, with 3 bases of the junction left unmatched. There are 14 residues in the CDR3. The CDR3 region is CAISEGQGDQPQHF. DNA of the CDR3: TGTGCCATCAGTGAAGGACAGGGTGATCAGCCCCAGCATTTT.

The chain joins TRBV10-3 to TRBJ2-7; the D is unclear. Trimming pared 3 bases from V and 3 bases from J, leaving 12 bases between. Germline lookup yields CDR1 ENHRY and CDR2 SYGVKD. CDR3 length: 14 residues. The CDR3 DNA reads TGTGCCATCAGTGACGGGCGGCAGATCTACGAGCAGTACTTC. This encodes CAISDGRQIYEQYF.

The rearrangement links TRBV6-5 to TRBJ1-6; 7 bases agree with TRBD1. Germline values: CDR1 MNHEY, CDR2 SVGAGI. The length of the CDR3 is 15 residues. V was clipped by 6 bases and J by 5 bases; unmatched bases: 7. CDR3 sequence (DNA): TGTGCCAGCAGAAGACCCGGGACAGATAATTCACCCCTCCACTTT. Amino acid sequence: CASRRPGTDNSPLHF.

CDR3 protein: CASSYKTVGVFGYTF. The DNA of the CDR3 is TGTGCCAGCAGTTATAAGACCGTCGGCGTTTTTGGCTACACCTTC. The V and J genes are TRBV6-5 and TRBJ1-2; D gene uncertain. V was cut by 3 bases and J by 7 bases, with 18 bases left in between. The CDR3 totals 15 residues. CDR1 is MNHEY and CDR2 is SVGAGI in the germline V gene.

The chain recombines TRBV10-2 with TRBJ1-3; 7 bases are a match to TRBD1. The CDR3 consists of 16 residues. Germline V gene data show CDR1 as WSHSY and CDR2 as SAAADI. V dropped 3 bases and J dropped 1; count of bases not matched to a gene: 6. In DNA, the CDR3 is TGCGCCAGCAGTGAACCTAGACAGGGTTCTGGAAACACCATATATTTT. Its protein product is CASSEPRQGSGNTIYF.

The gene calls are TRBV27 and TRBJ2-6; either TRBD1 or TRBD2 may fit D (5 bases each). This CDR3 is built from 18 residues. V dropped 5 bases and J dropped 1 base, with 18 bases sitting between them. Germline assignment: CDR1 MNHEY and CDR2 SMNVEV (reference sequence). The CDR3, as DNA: TGTGCCAGCAGTCCCTGGGGGTCTACACCGTCTGGGGCCAACGTCCTGACTTTC. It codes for CASSPWGSTPSGANVLTF.

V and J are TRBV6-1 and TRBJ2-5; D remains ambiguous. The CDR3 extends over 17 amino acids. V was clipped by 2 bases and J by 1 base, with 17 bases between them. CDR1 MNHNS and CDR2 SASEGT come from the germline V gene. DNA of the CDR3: TGTGCCAGCAGTGAACAGCACAGACAACGACCCCAAGAGACCCAGTACTTC. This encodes CASSEQHRQRPQETQYF.